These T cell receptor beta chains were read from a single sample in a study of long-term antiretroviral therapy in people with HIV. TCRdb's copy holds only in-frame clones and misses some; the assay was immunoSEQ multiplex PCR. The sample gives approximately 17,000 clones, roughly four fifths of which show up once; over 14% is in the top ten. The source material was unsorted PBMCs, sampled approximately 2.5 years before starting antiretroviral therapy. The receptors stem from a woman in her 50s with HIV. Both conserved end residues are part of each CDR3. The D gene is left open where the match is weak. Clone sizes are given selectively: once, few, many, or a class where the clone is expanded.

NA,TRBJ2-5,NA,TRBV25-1,CASRDKYQETQYF,TGTGCCAGCAGGGACAAGTACCAAGAGACCCAGTACTTC
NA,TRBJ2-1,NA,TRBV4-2,CASSQDFLGASEQFF,TGTGCCAGCAGCCAAGATTTTTTGGGGGCTAGTGAGCAGTTCTTC
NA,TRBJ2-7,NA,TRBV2,CASRPGGTEQYF,TGTGCCAGCAGACCCGGGGGTACCGAGCAGTACTTC
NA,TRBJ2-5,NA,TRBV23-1,CARRGSEETQYF,TGCGCCAGGAGAGGGTCAGAGGAGACCCAGTACTTC
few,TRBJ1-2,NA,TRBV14,CASSRLTNYGYTF,TGTGCCAGCAGCCGGCTTACTAACTATGGCTACACCTTC
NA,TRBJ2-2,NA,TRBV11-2,CASSLGGARGELFF,TGTGCCAGCAGCTTAGGAGGGGCGCGAGGGGAGCTGTTTTTT
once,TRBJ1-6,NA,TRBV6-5,CASTNSGQTYSPLHF,TGTGCCAGCACCAACAGTGGACAGACGTATTCACCCCTCCACTTT
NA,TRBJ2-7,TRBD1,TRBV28,CASSDSGTGTNEQYF,TGTGCCAGCAGCGACTCCGGGACAGGGACGAACGAGCAGTACTTC
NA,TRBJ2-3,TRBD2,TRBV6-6,CASTLYSGVADTQYF,TGTGCCAGCACATTATATAGCGGGGTAGCAGATACGCAGTATTTT
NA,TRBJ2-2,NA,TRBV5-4,CASSLGDTGELFF,TGTGCCAGCAGTCTCGGAGACACCGGGGAGCTGTTTTTT
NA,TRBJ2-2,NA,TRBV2,CASSEKGGTGELFF,TGTGCCAGCAGTGAAAAAGGAGGGACCGGGGAGCTGTTTTTT
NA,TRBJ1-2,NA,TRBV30,CAWRDSPNYGYTF,TGTGCCTGGAGGGACAGCCCTAACTATGGCTACACCTTC
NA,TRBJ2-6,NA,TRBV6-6,CASSYGDSGANVLTF,TGTGCCAGCAGTTACGGGGATTCTGGGGCCAACGTCCTGACTTTC
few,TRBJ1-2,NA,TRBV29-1,CSVEGGERYGYTF,TGCAGCGTTGAAGGCGGGGAGAGGTATGGCTACACCTTC
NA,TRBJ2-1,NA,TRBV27,CASSFGRASGEQFF,TGTGCCAGCAGTTTCGGAAGAGCTAGTGGTGAGCAGTTCTTC
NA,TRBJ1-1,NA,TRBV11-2,CASSLIPGRNTEAFF,TGTGCCAGCAGCTTAATCCCAGGGCGGAACACTGAAGCTTTCTTT
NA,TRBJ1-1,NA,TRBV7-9,CASSSLRTVHTEAFF,TGTGCCAGCAGCAGTCTGAGGACAGTCCACACTGAAGCTTTCTTT
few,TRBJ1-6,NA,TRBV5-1,CASSSYEGGDSPLHF,TGCGCCAGCAGCAGTTACGAGGGAGGCGATTCACCCCTCCACTTT
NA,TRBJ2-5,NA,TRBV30,CAWSAGTIERETQYF,TGTGCCTGGAGTGCCGGGACAATTGAGAGAGAGACCCAGTACTTC
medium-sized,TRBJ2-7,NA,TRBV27,CASSLSVPGDSYEQYF,TGTGCCAGCAGTTTATCAGTCCCAGGGGACTCCTACGAGCAGTACTTC
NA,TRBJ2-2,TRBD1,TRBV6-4,CASRRDSNTGELFF,TGTGCCAGCAGACGGGACAGCAACACCGGGGAGCTGTTTTTT
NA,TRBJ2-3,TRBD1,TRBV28,CASKLGQGAWDTQYF,TGTGCCAGCAAACTCGGACAGGGAGCTTGGGATACGCAGTATTTT
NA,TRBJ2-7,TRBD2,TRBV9,CASSRGLAGGEQYF,TGTGCCAGCAGCCGGGGACTAGCGGGGGGGGAGCAGTACTTC
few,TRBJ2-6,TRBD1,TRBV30,CAWRGQGAFGANVLTF,TGTGCCTGGAGGGGACAGGGGGCTTTTGGGGCCAACGTCCTGACTTTC
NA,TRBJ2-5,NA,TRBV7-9,CASSLVQGGETQYF,TGTGCCAGCAGCTTAGTTCAGGGCGGGGAGACCCAGTACTTC
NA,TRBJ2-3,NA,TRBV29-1,CSVDKGASGDTQYF,TGCAGCGTTGATAAAGGGGCTTCAGGGGATACGCAGTATTTT
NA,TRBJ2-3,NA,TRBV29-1,CTCVSSTDTQYF,TGCACCTGTGTATCTAGCACAGATACGCAGTATTTT
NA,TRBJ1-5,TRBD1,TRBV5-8,CASSPGTGEGQPQHF,TGTGCCAGCAGCCCAGGGACAGGGGAAGGTCAGCCCCAGCATTTT
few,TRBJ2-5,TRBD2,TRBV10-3,CAISGAPGLADQETQYF,TGTGCCATCAGTGGAGCCCCGGGACTAGCGGACCAAGAGACCCAGTACTTC
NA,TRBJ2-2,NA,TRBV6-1,CASSGNRVEAGELFF,TGTGCCAGCAGTGGGAACAGGGTGGAAGCCGGGGAGCTGTTTTTT
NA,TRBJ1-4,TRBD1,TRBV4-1,CASSQTGTGGEKLFF,TGCGCCAGCAGCCAGACCGGGACAGGGGGTGAAAAACTGTTTTTT
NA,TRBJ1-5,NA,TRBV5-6,CASSAGRGNQPQHF,TGTGCCAGCAGCGCGGGGCGAGGCAATCAGCCCCAGCATTTT
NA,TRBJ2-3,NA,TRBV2,CASSMSSLLDTQYF,TGTGCCAGCAGTATGAGTAGTCTCCTGGATACGCAGTATTTT
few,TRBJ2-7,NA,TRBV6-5,CASSYSLGLANEQYF,TGTGCCAGCAGTTACTCTTTAGGGCTAGCCAACGAGCAGTACTTC
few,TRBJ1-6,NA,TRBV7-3,CASSTTYNSPLHF,TGTGCCAGCAGCACCACTTATAATTCACCCCTCCACTTT
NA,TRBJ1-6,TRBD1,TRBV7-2,CASSPGTGSGPLHF,TGTGCCAGCAGCCCAGGGACAGGGTCAGGGCCCCTCCACTTT
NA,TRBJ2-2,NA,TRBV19,CASKDSQGQGRTGELFF,TGTGCCAGTAAGGATTCACAGGGACAAGGGAGGACCGGGGAGCTGTTTTTT
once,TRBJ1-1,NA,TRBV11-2,CASSFDRGLGTEAFF,TGTGCCAGCAGCTTTGATAGGGGATTAGGCACTGAAGCTTTCTTT
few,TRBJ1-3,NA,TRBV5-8,CASSFQGSGNTIYF,TGTGCCAGCAGCTTTCAGGGCTCTGGAAACACCATATATTTT
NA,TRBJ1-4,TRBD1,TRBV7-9,CASSSGQGGEKLFF,TGTGCCAGCAGCTCTGGACAGGGAGGTGAAAAACTGTTTTTT
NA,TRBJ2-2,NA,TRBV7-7,CASSLGAGELFF,TGTGCCAGCAGCCTAGGGGCCGGGGAGCTGTTTTTT
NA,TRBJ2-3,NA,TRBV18,CASSPVSSTDTQYF,TGTGCCAGCTCACCGGTCTCAAGCACAGATACGCAGTATTTT
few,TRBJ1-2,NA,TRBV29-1,CSVADGYTF,TGCAGCGTTGCGGATGGCTACACCTTC
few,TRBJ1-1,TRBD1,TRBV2,CASSASGTGALTEAFF,TGTGCCAGCAGTGCCTCCGGGACAGGGGCTCTCACTGAAGCTTTCTTT